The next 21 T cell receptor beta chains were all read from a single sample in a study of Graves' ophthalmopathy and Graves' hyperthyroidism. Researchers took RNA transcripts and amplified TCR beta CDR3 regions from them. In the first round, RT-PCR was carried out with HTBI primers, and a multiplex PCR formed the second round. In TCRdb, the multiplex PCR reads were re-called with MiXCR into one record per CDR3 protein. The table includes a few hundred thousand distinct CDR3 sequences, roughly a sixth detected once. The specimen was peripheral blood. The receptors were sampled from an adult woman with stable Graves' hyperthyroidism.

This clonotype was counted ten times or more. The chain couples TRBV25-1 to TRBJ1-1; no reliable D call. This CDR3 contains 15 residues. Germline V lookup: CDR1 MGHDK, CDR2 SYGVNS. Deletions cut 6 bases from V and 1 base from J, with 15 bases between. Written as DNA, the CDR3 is TGTGCCAGCAGAGCGGCCCACGCGGGGAACACTGAAGCTTTCTTT. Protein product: CASRAAHAGNTEAFF. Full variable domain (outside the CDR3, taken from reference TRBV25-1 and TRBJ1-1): EADIYQTPRYLVIGTGKKITLECSQTMGHDKMYWYQQDPGMELHLIHYSYGVNSTEKGDLSSESTVSRIRTEHFPLTLESARPSHTSQYLCASRAAHAGNTEAFFGQGTRLTVV.

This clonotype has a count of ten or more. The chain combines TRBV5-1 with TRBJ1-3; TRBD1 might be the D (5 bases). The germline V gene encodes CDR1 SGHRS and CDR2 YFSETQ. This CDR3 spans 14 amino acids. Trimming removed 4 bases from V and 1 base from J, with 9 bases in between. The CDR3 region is CASSAGGSGNTIYF. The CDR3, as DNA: TGCGCCAGCAGCGCGGGGGGGTCTGGAAACACCATATATTTT. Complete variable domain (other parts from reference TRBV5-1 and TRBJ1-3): KAGVTQTPRYLIKTRGQQVTLSCSPISGHRSVSWYQQTPGQGLQFLFEYFSETQRNKGNFPGRFSGRQFSNSRSEMNVSTLELGDSALYLCASSAGGSGNTIYFGEGSWLTVV.

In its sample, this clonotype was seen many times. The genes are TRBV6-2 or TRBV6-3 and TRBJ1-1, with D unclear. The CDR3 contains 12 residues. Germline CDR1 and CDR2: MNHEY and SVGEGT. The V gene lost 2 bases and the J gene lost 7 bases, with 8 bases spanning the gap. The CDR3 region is CASSYDRVEAFF. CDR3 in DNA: TGTGCCAGCAGTTACGATAGAGTTGAAGCTTTCTTT.

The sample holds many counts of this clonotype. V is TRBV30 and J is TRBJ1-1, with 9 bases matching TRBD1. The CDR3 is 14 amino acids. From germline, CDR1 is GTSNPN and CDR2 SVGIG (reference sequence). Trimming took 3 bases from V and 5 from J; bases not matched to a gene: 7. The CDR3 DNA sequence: TGTGCCTGGAGGGTAGGACAGGGGCGTACTGAAGCTTTCTTT. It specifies CAWRVGQGRTEAFF.

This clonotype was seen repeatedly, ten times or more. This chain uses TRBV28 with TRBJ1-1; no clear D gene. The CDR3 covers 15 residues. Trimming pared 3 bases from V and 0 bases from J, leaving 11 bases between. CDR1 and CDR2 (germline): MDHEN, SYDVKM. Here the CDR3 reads CASSLGLRMNTEAFF. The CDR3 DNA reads TGTGCCAGCAGTTTGGGCCTAAGGATGAACACTGAAGCTTTCTTT.

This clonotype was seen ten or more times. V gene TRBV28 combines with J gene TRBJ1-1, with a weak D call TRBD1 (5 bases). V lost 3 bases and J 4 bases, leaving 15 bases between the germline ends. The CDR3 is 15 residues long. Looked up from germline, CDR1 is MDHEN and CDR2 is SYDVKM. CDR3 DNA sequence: TGTGCCAGCAGTTTTTCGGGAGGGCAGGGCACTGAAGCTTTCTTT. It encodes CASSFSGGQGTEAFF. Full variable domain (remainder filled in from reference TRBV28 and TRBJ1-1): DVKVTQSSRYLVKRTGEKVFLECVQDMDHENMFWYRQDPGLGLRLIYFSYDVKMKEKGDIPEGYSVSREKKERFSLILESASTNQTSMYLCASSFSGGQGTEAFFGQGTRLTVV.

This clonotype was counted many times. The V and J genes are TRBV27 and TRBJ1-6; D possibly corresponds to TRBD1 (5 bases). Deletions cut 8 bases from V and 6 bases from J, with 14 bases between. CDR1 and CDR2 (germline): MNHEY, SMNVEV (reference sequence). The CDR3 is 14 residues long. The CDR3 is CASGTQGVNSPLHF. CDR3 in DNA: TGTGCCAGCGGAACGCAGGGCGTTAATTCACCCCTCCACTTT.

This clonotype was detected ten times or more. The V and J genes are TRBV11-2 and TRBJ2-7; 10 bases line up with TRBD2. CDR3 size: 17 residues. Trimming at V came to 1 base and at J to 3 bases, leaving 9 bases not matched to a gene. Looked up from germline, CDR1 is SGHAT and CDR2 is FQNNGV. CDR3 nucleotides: TGTGCCAGCAGCTTAGGCGGACTAGCGGTCCCCCTCTACGAGCAGTACTTC. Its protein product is CASSLGGLAVPLYEQYF.

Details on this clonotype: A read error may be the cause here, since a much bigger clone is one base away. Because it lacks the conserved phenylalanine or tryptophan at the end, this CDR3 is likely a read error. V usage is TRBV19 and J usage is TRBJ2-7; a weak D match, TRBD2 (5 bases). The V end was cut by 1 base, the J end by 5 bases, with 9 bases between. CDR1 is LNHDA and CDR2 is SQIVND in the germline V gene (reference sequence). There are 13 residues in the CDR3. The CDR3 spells CASSIVGRNEQYL. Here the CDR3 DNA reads TGTGCCAGTAGTATAGTTGGGAGAAACGAGCAGTACCTC.

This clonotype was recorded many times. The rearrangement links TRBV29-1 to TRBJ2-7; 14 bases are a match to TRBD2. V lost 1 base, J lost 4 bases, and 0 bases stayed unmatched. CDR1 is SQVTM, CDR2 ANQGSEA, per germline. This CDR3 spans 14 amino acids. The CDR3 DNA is TGCAGCGTTGAAGGGACTAGCGGGAGGTACGAGCAGTACTTC. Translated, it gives CSVEGTSGRYEQYF.

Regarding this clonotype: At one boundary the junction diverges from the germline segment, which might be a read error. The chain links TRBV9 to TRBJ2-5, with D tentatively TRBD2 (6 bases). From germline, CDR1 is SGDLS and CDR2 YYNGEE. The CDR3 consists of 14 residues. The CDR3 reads CASSPRTNQETQCF. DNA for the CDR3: TGTGCCAGCAGCCCCCGGACTAACCAAGAGACCCAGTGCTTC.

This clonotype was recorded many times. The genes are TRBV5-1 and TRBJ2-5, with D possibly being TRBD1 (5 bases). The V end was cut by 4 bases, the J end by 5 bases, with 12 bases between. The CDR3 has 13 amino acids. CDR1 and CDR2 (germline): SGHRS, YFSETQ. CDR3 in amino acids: CASSPGAAETQYF. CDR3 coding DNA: TGCGCCAGCAGCCCTGGGGCGGCGGAGACCCAGTACTTC.

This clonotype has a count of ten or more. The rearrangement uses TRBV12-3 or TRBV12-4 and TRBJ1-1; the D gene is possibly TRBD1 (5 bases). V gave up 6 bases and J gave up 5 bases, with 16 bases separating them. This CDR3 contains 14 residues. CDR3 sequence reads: CASSPLRGWTEAFF. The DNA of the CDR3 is TGTGCCAGCAGCCCCCTGAGGGGCTGGACTGAAGCTTTCTTT.

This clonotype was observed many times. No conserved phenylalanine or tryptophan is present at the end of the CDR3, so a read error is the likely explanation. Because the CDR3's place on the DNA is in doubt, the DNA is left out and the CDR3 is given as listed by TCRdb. CDR3 residues: CASSSRQGHPSP. The chain employs TRBV28 and TRBJ2-7; the table's TRBD1 call for D was not verified on the DNA. Germline V CDR1 and CDR2: MDHEN, SYDVKM. The CDR3 has 12 residues if both end residues are counted.

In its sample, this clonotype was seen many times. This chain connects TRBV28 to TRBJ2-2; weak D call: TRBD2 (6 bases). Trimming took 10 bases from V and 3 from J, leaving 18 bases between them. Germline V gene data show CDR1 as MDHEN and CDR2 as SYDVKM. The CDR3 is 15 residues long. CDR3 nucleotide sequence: TGTGCCACTGGTGGGGGGACCAGGTACACCGGGGAGCTGTTTTTT. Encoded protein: CATGGGTRYTGELFF. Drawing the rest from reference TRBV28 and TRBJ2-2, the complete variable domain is DVKVTQSSRYLVKRTGEKVFLECVQDMDHENMFWYRQDPGLGLRLIYFSYDVKMKEKGDIPEGYSVSREKKERFSLILESASTNQTSMYLCATGGGTRYTGELFFGEGSRLTVL.

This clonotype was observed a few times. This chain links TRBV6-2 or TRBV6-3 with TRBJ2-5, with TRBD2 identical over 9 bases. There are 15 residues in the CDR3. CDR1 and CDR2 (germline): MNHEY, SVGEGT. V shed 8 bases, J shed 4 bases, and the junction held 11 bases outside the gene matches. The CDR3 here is CASRESGRPPETQYF. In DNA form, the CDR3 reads TGTGCCAGCCGGGAAAGCGGGAGGCCCCCAGAGACCCAGTACTTC.

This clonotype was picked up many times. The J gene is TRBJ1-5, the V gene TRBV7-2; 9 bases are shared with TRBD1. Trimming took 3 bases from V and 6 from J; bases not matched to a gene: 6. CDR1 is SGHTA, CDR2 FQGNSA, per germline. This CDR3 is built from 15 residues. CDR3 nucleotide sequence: TGTGCCAGCAGCTTGGGACAGGGATGGGTTCAGCCCCAGCATTTT. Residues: CASSLGQGWVQPQHF.

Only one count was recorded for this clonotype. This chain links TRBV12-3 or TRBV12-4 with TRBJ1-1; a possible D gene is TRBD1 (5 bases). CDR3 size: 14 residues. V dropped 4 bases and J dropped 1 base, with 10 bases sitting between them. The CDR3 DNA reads TGTGCCAGCAGTTCGGGGCAGTCGAACACTGAAGCTTTCTTT. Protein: CASSSGQSNTEAFF.

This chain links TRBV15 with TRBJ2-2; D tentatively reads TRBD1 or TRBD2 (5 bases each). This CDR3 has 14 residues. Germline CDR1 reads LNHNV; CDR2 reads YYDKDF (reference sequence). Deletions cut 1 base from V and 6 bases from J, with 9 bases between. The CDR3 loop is CATSRARGPGELFF. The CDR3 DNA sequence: TGTGCCACCAGCAGAGCTAGGGGACCCGGGGAGCTGTTTTTT.

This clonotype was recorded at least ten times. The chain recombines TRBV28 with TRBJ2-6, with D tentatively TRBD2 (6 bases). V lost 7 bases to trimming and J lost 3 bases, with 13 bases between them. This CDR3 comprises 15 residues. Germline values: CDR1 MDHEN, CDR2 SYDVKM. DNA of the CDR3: TGTGCCAGCATCAATGGGGGGAGTGGGGCCAACGTCCTGACTTTC. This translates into CASINGGSGANVLTF. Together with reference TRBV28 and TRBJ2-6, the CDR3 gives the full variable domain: DVKVTQSSRYLVKRTGEKVFLECVQDMDHENMFWYRQDPGLGLRLIYFSYDVKMKEKGDIPEGYSVSREKKERFSLILESASTNQTSMYLCASINGGSGANVLTFGAGSRLTVL.

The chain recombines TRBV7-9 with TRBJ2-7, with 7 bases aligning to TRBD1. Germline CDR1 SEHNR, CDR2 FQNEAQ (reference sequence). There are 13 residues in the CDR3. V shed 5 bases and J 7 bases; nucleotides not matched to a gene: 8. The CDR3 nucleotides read TGTGCCAGCAGCCGACAGGGAATCCTGGAGCAGTACTTC. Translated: CASSRQGILEQYF. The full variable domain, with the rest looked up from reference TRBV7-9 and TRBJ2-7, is DTGVSQNPRHKITKRGQNVTFRCDPISEHNRLYWYRQTLGQGPEFLTYFQNEAQLEKSRLLSDRFSAERPKGSFSTLEIQRTEQGDSAMYLCASSRQGILEQYFGPGTRLTVT.